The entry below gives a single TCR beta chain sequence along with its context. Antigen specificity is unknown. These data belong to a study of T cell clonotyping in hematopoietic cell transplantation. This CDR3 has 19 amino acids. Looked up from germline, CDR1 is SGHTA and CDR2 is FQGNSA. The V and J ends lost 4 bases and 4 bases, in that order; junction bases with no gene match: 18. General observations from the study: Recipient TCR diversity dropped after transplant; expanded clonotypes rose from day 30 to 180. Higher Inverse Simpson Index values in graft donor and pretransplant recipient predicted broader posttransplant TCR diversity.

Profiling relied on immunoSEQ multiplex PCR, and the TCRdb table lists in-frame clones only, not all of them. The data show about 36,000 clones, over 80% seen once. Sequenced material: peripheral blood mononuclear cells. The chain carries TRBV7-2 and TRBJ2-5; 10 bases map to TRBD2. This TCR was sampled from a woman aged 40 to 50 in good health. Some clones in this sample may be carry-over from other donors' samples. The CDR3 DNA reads TGTGCCAGCAGCTCGCTTGGACTAGCGGTTGGGTGGGGCACAGAGACCCAGTACTTC. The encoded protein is CASSSLGLAVGWGTETQYF.